These 4 T cell receptor beta chains were sequenced from one sample in a study of tumor-infiltrating lymphocytes in primary liver carcinoma. Starting material of 400 to 600 ng total RNA yielded TCR beta cDNA via a constant-region primer. Investigators got TCR beta libraries out of three nested multiplex PCR rounds, done with slightly modified ARM-PCR. Investigators reported that the first two PCR rounds, at 10 cycles each, used TRBV1-TRBV30 forward primers with a C-beta reverse primer. Via MiXCR, TCRdb re-called the multiplex PCR reads, giving one row per CDR3 protein. The sample holds about 41,000 distinct CDR3 sequences, about three quarters seen once. Bulk tissue was left unsorted, and RNA and DNA were co-extracted from 20-30 mg of it. Sequenced: liver tumor tissue from sampling region 2. Specified subset: tumor region T2, inferior pole. The receptors originated from a man aged 35 to 55 with primary liver carcinoma and hepatitis B virus infection.

Comments on this clonotype: No conserved phenylalanine or tryptophan ends this CDR3, so it is likely a read error. J is TRBJ2-4 and V is TRBV11-1, with 9 bases that match TRBD1. Germline lookup yields CDR1 SGHAT and CDR2 FQDESV (reference sequence). This CDR3 contains 17 residues. Germline trimming cut 4 bases from V and 11 bases from J; bases unmatched to any gene: 18. As DNA, the CDR3 is TGTGCCAGCAGCTCTCCGGGACAGGGAGCATCAAAAGACGTTCAGTACCTC. This codes for CASSSPGQGASKDVQYL.

Concerning this clonotype: One end of the junction fails to match germline, which may point to a read error. V and J are TRBV11-1 and TRBJ1-6; no definite D call. The CDR3 is 13 amino acids. Germline assignment: CDR1 SGHAT and CDR2 FQDESV (reference sequence). Here the CDR3 reads CVSSLTLVSPLHF. The CDR3, as DNA: TGTGTCAGCAGCCTGACACTGGTCTCACCCCTCCACTTT.

For this clonotype: Since the CDR3 does not end with the conserved phenylalanine or tryptophan, this likely comes from a read error. This chain connects TRBV29-1 to TRBJ2-1; 7 nucleotides line up with TRBD2. CDR3 length: 15 amino acids. CDR1 is SQVTM, CDR2 ANQGSEA, per germline. Trimming at V came to 4 bases and at J to 6 bases, leaving 12 bases not matched to a gene. The CDR3 loop reads CSVGLAGGFCNEQFS. The CDR3 region has the DNA TGCAGCGTTGGACTAGCTGGAGGGTTCTGCAATGAGCAGTTCTCC.

Details on this clonotype: One end of the junction varies from germline; a read error may be responsible. The chain links TRBV29-1 to TRBJ2-5, with a possible D match to TRBD2 (5 bases). This CDR3 is built from 11 residues. The V gene's germline CDR1 is SQVTM and CDR2 ANQGSEA. The CDR3 sequence is CSVDWGETQYF. CDR3 coding DNA: TGCAGCGTTGATTGGGGAGAGACCCAATACTTC. Supplemented by reference TRBV29-1 and TRBJ2-5, the full variable domain reads SAVISQKPSRDICQRGTSLTIQCQVDSQVTMMFWYRQQPGQSLTLIATANQGSEATYESGFVIDKFPISRPNLTFSTLTVSNMSPEDSSIYLCSVDWGETQYFGPGTRLLVL.